This T cell receptor (beta chain) was sequenced during a study of cytomegalovirus exposure and HLA in healthy donors. V shed 0 bases and J 3 bases; nucleotides not matched to a gene: 12. Germline lookup yields CDR1 SGHRS and CDR2 YFSETQ. This CDR3 contains 18 residues. This clone was detected only a few times. This cohort consisted of healthy bone marrow donors. Primers: 60 Vbeta forward and 13 Jbeta reverse. Measured with immunoSEQ multiplex PCR; TCRdb has only the in-frame clones, and not every one. The sample includes about 170,000 clones, 70% to 80% of them seen just once. Sequences were obtained from PBMCs. The chain links TRBV5-1 to TRBJ2-3; 8 positions agree with TRBD2. The sequence came from a woman in her 30s in good health and CMV-seropositive. The CDR3 here is CASSLDGGAGRGTDTQYF. CDR3 DNA sequence: TGCGCCAGCAGCTTGGACGGGGGGGCCGGTAGGGGGACAGATACGCAGTATTTT.